This T cell receptor (beta chain) was found in a study of blood T cell repertoires in COVID-19. The table came from immunoSEQ multiplex PCR; TCRdb's copy has only in-frame clones and leaves some out. The table includes some 320,000 clones, roughly 88% detected once. The CDR3 is 14 amino acids. From germline, CDR1 is MGHRA and CDR2 YSYEKL. The V end lost 3 bases, the J end lost 1 base, and 9 bases lay between the germline ends. Sequencing used peripheral blood. V and J are TRBV4-1 and TRBJ1-1; D remains ambiguous. The receptor was derived from a woman under 40 who had recovered from COVID-19. The CDR3 bases are TGCGCCAGCAGCCATGTCGCAGGGAACACTGAAGCTTTCTTT. This codes for CASSHVAGNTEAFF.